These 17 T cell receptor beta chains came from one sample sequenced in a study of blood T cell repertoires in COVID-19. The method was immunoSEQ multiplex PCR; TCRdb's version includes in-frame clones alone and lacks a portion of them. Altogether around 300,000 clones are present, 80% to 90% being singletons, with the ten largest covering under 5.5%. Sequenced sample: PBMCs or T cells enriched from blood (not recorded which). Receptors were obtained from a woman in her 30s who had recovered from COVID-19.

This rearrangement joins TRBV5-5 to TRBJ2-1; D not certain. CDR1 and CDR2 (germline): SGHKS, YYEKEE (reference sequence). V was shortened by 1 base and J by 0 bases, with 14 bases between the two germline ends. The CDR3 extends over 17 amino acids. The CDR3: CASSLNPRMSSYNEQFF. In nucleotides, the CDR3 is TGTGCCAGCAGCTTGAACCCGAGAATGAGCTCCTACAATGAGCAGTTCTTC.

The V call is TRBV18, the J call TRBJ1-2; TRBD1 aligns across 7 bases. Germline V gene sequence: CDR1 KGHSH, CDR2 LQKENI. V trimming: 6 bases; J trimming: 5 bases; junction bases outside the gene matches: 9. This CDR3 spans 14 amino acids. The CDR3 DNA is TGTGCCAGCTCCTCCCCCGGGACAGATTATGGCTACACCTTC. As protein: CASSSPGTDYGYTF.

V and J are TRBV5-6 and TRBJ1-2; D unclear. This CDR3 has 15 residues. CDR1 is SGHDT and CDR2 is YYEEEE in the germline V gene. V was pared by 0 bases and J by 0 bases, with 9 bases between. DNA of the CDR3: TGTGCCAGCAGCTTGGTTGGAGGGACTAACTATGGCTACACCTTC. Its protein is CASSLVGGTNYGYTF.

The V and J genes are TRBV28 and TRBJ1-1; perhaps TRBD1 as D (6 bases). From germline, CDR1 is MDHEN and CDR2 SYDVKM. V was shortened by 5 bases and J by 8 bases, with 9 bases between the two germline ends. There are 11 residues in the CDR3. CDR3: CASSLGQEAFF. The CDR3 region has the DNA TGTGCCAGCAGTCTTGGACAGGAAGCTTTCTTT. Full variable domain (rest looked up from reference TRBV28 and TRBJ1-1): DVKVTQSSRYLVKRTGEKVFLECVQDMDHENMFWYRQDPGLGLRLIYFSYDVKMKEKGDIPEGYSVSREKKERFSLILESASTNQTSMYLCASSLGQEAFFGQGTRLTVV.

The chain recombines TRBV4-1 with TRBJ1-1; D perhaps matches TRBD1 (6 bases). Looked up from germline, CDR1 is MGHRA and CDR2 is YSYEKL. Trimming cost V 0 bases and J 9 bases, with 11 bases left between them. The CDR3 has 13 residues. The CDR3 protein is CASSQDRGGQAFF. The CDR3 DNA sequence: TGCGCCAGCAGCCAAGATAGGGGGGGGCAAGCTTTCTTT.

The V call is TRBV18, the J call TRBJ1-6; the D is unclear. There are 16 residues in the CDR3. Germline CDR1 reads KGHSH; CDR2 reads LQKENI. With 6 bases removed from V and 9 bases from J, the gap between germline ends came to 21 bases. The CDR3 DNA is TGTGCCAGCTCGGCCGCTAGGAGGGTAATAGGTTCACCCCTCCACTTT. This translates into CASSAARRVIGSPLHF.

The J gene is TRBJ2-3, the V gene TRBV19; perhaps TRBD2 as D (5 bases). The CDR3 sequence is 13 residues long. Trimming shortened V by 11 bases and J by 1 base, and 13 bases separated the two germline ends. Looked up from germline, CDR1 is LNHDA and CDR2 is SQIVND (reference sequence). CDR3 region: CAAREGGTDTQYF. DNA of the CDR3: TGTGCCGCCCGAGAGGGCGGCACAGATACGCAGTATTTT.

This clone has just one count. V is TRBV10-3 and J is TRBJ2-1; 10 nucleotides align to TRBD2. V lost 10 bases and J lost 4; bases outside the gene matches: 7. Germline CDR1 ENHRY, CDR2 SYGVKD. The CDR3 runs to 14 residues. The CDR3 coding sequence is TGTGCCACCAGCGGGGGGGCCGTATACAATGAGCAGTTCTTC. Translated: CATSGGAVYNEQFF.

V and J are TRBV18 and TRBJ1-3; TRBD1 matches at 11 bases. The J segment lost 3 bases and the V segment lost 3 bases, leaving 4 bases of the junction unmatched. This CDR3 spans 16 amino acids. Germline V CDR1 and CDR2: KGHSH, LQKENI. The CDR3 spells CASSPGQGAGGNTIYF. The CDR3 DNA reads TGTGCCAGCTCACCCGGACAGGGGGCCGGTGGAAACACCATATATTTT.

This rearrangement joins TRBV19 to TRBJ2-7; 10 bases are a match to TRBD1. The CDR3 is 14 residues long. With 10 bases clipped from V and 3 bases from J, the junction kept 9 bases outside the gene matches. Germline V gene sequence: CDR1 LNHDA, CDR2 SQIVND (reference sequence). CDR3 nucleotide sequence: TGTGCCACAACCTCCGGGACAGGGGACTACGAGCAGTACTTC. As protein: CATTSGTGDYEQYF. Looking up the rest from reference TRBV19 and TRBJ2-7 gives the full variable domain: DGGITQSPKYLFRKEGQNVTLSCEQNLNHDAMYWYRQDPGQGLRLIYYSQIVNDFQKGDIAEGYSVSREKKESFPLTVTSAQKNPTAFYLCATTSGTGDYEQYFGPGTRLTVT.

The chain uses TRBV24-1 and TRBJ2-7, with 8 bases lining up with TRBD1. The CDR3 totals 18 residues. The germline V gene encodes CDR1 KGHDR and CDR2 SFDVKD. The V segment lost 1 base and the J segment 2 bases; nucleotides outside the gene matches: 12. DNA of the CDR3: TGTGCCACCAGTGATTTCGGCAGGGGGCCGGGGTCAGCCTACGAGCAGTACTTC. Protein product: CATSDFGRGPGSAYEQYF.

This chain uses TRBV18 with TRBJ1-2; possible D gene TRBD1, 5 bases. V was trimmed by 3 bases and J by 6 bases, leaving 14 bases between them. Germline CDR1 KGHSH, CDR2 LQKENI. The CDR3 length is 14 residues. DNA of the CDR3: TGTGCCAGCTCACCCTCCGGGGGTCGAGATGGCTACACCTTC. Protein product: CASSPSGGRDGYTF.

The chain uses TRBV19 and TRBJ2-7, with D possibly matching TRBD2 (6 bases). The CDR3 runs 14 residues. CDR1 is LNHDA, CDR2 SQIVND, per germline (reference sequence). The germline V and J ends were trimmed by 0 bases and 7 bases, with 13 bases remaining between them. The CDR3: CASSIDLGLGEQYF. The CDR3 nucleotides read TGTGCCAGTAGTATAGACCTGGGACTTGGTGAGCAGTACTTC.

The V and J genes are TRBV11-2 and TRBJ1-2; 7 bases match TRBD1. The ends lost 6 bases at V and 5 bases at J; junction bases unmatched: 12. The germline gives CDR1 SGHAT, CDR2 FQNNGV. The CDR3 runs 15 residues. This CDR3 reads CASRKPGGQPYGYTF. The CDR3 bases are TGTGCCAGCAGGAAGCCCGGGGGACAGCCGTATGGCTACACCTTC.

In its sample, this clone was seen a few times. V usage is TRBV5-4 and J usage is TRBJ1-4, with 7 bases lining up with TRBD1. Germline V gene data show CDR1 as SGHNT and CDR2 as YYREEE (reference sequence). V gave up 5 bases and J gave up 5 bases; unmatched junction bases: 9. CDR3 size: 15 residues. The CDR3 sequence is CASRPMGTANEKLFF. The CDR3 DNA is TGTGCCAGCAGGCCGATGGGGACAGCGAATGAAAAACTGTTTTTT.

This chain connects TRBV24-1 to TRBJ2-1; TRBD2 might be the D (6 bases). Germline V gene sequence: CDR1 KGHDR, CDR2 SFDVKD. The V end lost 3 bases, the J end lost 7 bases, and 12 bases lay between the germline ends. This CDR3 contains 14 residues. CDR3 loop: CATSDMGLGNEQFF. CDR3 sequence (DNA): TGTGCCACCAGTGATATGGGACTGGGAAATGAGCAGTTCTTC.

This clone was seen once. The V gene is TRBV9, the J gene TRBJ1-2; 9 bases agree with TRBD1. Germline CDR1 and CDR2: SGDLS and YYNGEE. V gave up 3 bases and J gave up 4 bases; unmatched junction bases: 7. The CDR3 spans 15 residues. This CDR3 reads CASSAWTGVGYGYTF. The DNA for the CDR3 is TGTGCCAGCAGCGCCTGGACAGGGGTAGGCTATGGCTACACCTTC.